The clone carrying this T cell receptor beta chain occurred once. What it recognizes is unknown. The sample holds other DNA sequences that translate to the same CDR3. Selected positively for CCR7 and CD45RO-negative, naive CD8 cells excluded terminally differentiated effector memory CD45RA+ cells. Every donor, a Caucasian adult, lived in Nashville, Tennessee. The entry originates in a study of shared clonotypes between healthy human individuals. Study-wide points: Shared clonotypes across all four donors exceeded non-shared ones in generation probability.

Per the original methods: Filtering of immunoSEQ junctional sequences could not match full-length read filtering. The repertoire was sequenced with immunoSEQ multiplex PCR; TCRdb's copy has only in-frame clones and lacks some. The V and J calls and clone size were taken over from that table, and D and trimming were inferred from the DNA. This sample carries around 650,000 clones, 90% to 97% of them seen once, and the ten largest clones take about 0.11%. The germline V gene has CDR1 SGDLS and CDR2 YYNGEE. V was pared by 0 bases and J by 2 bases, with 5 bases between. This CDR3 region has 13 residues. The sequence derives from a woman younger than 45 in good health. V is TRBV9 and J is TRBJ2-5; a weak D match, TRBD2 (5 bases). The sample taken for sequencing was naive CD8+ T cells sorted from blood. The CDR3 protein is CASSVGGQETQYF. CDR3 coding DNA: TGTGCCAGCAGCGTAGGAGGGCAAGAGACCCAGTACTTC.